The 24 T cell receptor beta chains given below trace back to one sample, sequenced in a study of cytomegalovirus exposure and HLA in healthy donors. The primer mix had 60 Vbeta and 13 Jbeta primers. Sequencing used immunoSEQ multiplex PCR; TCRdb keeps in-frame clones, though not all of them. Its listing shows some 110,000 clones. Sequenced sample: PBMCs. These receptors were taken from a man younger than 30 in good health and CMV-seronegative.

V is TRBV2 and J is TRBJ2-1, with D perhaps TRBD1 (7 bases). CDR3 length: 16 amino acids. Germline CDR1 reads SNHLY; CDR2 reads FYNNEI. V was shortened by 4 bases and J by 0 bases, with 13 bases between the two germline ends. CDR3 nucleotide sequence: TGTGCCAGCAGTGCCCAGGGGGGTTCCTCCTACAATGAGCAGTTCTTC. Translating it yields CASSAQGGSSYNEQFF.

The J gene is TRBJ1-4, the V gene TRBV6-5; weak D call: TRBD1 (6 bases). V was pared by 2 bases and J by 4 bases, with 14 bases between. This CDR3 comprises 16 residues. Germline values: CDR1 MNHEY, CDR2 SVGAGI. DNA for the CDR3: TGTGCCAGCAGTTACCTCCCCGGGACAATTAATGAAAAACTGTTTTTT. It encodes CASSYLPGTINEKLFF.

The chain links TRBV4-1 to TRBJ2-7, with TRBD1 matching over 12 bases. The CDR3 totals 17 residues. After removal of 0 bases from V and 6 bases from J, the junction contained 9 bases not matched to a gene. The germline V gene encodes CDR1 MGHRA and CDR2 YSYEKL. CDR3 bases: TGCGCCAGCAGCCAAGATCTCCACGGGACAGGGGGCAGCGAGCAGTACTTC. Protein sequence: CASSQDLHGTGGSEQYF.

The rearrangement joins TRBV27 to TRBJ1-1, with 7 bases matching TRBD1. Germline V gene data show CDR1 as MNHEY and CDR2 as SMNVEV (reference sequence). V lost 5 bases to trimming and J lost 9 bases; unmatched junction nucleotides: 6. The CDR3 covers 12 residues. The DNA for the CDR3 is TGTGCCAGCAGTCCGGGACAGCCTAAAGCTTTCTTT. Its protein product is CASSPGQPKAFF.

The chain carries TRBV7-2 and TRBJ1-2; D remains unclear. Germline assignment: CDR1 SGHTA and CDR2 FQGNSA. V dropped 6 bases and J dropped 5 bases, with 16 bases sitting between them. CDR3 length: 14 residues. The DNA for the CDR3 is TGTGCCAGCAGTACTAGTGGAGGCGTTTATGGCTACACCTTC. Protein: CASSTSGGVYGYTF.

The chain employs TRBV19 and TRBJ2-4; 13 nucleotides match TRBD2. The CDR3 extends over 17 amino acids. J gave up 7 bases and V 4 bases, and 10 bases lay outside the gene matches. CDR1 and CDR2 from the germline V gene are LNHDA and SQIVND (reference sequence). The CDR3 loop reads CASSTWTSGSLSNIQYF. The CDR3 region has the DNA TGTGCCAGTAGTACTTGGACTAGCGGGAGTCTTTCGAACATTCAGTACTTC. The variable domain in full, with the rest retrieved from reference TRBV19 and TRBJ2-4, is DGGITQSPKYLFRKEGQNVTLSCEQNLNHDAMYWYRQDPGQGLRLIYYSQIVNDFQKGDIAEGYSVSREKKESFPLTVTSAQKNPTAFYLCASSTWTSGSLSNIQYFGAGTRLSVL.

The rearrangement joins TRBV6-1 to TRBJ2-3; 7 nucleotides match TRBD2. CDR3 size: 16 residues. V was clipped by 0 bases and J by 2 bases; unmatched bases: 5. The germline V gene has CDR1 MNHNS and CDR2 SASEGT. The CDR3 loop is CASSEARDYYTDTQYF. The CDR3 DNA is TGTGCCAGCAGTGAAGCTAGGGACTACTACACAGATACGCAGTATTTT.

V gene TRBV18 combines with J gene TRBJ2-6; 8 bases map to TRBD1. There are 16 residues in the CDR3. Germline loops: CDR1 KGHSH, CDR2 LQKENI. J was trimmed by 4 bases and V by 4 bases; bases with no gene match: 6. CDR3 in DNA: TGTGCCAGCTCACAAATGACAGGGGTCGGGGCCAACGTCCTGACTTTC. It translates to CASSQMTGVGANVLTF.

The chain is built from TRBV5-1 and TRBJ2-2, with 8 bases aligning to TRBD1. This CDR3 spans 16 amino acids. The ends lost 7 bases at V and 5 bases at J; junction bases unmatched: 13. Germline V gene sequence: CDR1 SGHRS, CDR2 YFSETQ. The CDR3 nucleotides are TGCGCCAGCGGCCCCGGACAGGGCGGGTTAACCGGGGAGCTGTTTTTT. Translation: CASGPGQGGLTGELFF.

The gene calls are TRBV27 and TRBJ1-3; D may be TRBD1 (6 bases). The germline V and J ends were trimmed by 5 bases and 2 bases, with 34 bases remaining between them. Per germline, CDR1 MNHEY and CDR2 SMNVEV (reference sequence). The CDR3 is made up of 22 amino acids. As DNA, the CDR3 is TGTGCCAGCAGTCCCTCGTATTCCGAACAGGGTATAAGGTACCGAGCTGGAAACACCATATATTTT. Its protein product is CASSPSYSEQGIRYRAGNTIYF.

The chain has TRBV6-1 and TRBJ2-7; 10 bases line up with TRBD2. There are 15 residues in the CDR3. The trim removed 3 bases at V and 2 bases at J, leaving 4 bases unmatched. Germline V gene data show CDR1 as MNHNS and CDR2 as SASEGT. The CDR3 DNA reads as TGTGCCAGCAGTGATCGACTAGCGGGCGCCTACGAGCAGTACTTC. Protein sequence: CASSDRLAGAYEQYF.

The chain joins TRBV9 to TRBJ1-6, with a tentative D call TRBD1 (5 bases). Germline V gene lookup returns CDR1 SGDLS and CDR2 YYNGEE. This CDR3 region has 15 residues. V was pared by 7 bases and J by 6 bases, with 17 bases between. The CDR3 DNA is TGTGCCAGCGGGGCCGACGGGGGTGGTAATTCACCCCTCCACTTT. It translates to CASGADGGGNSPLHF.

As DNA, the CDR3 is TGTGCCACCCCAAATCAGCCCCAGCATTTT. Translated, it gives CATPNQPQHF. This chain links TRBV19 with TRBJ1-5; D call uncertain. Trimming took 10 bases from V and 4 from J, leaving 5 bases between them. The CDR3 consists of 10 residues. The germline CDR1 and CDR2 sequences are LNHDA and SQIVND (reference sequence).

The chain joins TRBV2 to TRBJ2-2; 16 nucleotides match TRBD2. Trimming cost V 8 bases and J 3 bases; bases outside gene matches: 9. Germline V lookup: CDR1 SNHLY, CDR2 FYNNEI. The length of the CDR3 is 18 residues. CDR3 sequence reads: CASAEKGLAGGYTGELFF. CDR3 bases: TGTGCCAGCGCTGAAAAGGGACTAGCGGGAGGGTACACCGGGGAGCTGTTTTTT. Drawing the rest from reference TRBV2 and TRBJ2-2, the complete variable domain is EPEVTQTPSHQVTQMGQEVILRCVPISNHLYFYWYRQILGQKVEFLVSFYNNEISEKSEIFDDQFSVERPDGSNFTLKIRSTKLEDSAMYFCASAEKGLAGGYTGELFFGEGSRLTVL.

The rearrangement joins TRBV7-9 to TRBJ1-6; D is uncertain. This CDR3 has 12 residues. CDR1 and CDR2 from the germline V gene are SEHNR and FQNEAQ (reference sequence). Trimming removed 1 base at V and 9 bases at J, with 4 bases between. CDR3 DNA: TGTGCCAGCAGCTTAGATCTTTCACCCCTCCACTTT. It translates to CASSLDLSPLHF.

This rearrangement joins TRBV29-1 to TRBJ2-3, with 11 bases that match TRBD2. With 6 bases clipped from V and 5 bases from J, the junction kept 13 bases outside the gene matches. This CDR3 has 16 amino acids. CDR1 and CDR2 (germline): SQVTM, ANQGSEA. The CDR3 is CSVLGGSGGAGDTQYF. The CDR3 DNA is TGCAGCGTCCTGGGGGGTAGCGGGGGGGCCGGAGATACGCAGTATTTT.

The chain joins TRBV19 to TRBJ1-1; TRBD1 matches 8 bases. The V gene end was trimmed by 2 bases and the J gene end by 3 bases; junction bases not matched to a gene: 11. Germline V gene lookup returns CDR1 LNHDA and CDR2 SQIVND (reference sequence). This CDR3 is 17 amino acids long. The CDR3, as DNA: TGTGCCAGTAGTATAAGACTCAGGGGGCTAAGGGACACTGAAGCTTTCTTT. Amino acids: CASSIRLRGLRDTEAFF.

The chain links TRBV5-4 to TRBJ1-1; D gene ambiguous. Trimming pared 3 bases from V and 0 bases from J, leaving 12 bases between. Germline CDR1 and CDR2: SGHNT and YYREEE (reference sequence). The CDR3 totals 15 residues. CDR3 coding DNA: TGTGCCAGCAGCTCCTCCCGGGAGATGAACACTGAAGCTTTCTTT. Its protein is CASSSSREMNTEAFF. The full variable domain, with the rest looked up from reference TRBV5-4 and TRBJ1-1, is ETGVTQSPTHLIKTRGQQVTLRCSSQSGHNTVSWYQQALGQGPQFIFQYYREEENGRGNFPPRFSGLQFPNYSSELNVNALELDDSALYLCASSSSREMNTEAFFGQGTRLTVV.

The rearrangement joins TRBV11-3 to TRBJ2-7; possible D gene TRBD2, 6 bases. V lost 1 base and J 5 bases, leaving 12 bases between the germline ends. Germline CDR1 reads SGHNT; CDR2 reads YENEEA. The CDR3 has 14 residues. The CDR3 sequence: CASSLGTGVNEQYF. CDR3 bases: TGTGCCAGCAGCTTAGGTACGGGAGTCAACGAGCAGTACTTC.

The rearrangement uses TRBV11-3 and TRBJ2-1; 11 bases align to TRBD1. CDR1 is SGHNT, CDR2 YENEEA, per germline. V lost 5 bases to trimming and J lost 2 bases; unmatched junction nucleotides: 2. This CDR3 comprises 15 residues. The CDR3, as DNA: TGTGCCAGCAGCCCGGGACAGGGGGCCTACAATGAGCAGTTCTTC. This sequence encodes CASSPGQGAYNEQFF.

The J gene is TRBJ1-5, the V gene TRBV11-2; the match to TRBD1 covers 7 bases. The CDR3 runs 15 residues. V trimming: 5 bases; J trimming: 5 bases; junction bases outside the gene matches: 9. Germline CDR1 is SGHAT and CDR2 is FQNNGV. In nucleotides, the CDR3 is TGTGCCAGCAGCCCGGGACAGCGTCGGGATCAGCCCCAGCATTTT. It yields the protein CASSPGQRRDQPQHF.

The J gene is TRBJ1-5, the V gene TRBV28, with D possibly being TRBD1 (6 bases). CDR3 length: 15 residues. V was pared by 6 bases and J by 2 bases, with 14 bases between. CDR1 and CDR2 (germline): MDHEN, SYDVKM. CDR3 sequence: CASSHTGIGNQPQHF. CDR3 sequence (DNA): TGTGCCAGCAGCCATACAGGGATCGGCAATCAGCCCCAGCATTTT.

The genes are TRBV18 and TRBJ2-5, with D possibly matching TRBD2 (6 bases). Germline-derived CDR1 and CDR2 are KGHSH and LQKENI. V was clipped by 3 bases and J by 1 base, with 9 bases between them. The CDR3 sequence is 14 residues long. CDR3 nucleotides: TGTGCCAGCTCACCGGCTAGCGCCCAAGAGACCCAGTACTTC. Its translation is CASSPASAQETQYF.

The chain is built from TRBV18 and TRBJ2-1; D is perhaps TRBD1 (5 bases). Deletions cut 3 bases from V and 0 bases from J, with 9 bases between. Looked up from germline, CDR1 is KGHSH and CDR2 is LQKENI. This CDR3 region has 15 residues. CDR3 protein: CASSPQGTSYNEQFF. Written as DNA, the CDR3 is TGTGCCAGCTCACCTCAGGGCACCTCCTACAATGAGCAGTTCTTC.